Below, 25 T cell receptor beta chains from the same sample are listed, as sequenced in a study of cytomegalovirus exposure and HLA in healthy donors. A multiplex PCR was run with 60 Vbeta primers and 13 Jbeta primers. Produced via immunoSEQ multiplex PCR; TCRdb's table is partial and in-frame only. The data hold 80,000 to 100,000 clones, with roughly 70% observed a single time. Sequencing was carried out using PBMCs. The receptor set was obtained from a woman under 30 in good health and CMV-seropositive.

The J gene is TRBJ1-1, the V gene TRBV5-6; 9 positions match TRBD1. This CDR3 has 16 residues. V dropped 4 bases and J dropped 3; count of bases not matched to a gene: 10. Germline CDR1 SGHDT, CDR2 YYEEEE. The CDR3 is CASSPDTGGRYTEAFF. As DNA, the CDR3 is TGTGCCAGCAGCCCTGACACAGGGGGCAGGTACACTGAAGCTTTCTTT.

CDR3 in amino acids: CALDTGELFF. CDR3 in DNA: TGTGCTTTAGACACCGGGGAGCTGTTTTTT. V and J are TRBV27 and TRBJ2-2; D not resolved. This CDR3 contains 10 residues. In germline, CDR1 is MNHEY, CDR2 SMNVEV (reference sequence).

The chain is built from TRBV6-5 and TRBJ1-5; 7 bases map to TRBD1. Unmatched junction bases numbered 3, after V lost 8 bases and J lost 5 bases. This CDR3 spans 12 amino acids. From germline, CDR1 is MNHEY and CDR2 SVGAGI. The CDR3 DNA reads as TGTGCCAGCGGACAGGCTTATCAGCCCCAGCATTTT. Amino acid sequence: CASGQAYQPQHF.

The chain couples TRBV5-6 to TRBJ1-5, with D hard to call. V dropped 4 bases and J dropped 2 bases, with 10 bases sitting between them. The CDR3 is 14 residues long. Germline CDR1 SGHDT, CDR2 YYEEEE. The CDR3 protein is CASSLATGNQPQHF. Here the CDR3 DNA reads TGTGCCAGCAGCCTTGCAACAGGCAATCAGCCCCAGCATTTT.

The CDR3 reads CASSYSGNTNEKLFF. The CDR3 region has the DNA TGTGCCAGCAGTTACTCCGGGAATACTAATGAAAAACTGTTTTTT. The gene calls are TRBV6-6 and TRBJ1-4; D gene ambiguous. The V end lost 0 bases, the J end lost 2 bases, and 7 bases lay between the germline ends. Germline-derived CDR1 and CDR2 are MNHNY and SVGAGI (reference sequence). This CDR3 has 15 amino acids.

This CDR3 is CASRRTGGGDEQYF. The CDR3 DNA sequence: TGTGCCAGCCGCAGAACAGGGGGCGGCGACGAGCAGTACTTC. The chain couples TRBV2 to TRBJ2-5; 9 bases align to TRBD1. The DNA end is a closer match to TRBJ2-7, so the J assignment may be wrong. The germline V gene has CDR1 SNHLY and CDR2 FYNNEI. CDR3 length equals 14 residues.

This clone was counted a few times. The chain joins TRBV4-3 to TRBJ1-4; D is unresolved. Trimming shortened V by 4 bases and J by 3 bases, and 15 bases separated the two germline ends. CDR1 is LGHNA, CDR2 YSLEER, per germline. This CDR3 has 16 residues. This CDR3 is CASSPDRGWANEKLFF. The CDR3 DNA is TGCGCCAGCAGCCCCGATCGGGGTTGGGCTAATGAAAAACTGTTTTTT.

The chain couples TRBV18 to TRBJ2-1, with D unclear. This CDR3 comprises 11 residues. Germline V gives CDR1 KGHSH, CDR2 LQKENI. With 2 bases removed from V and 7 bases from J, the gap between germline ends came to 3 bases. CDR3 in amino acids: CASSPENEQFF. For the CDR3, the DNA is TGTGCCAGCTCACCAGAGAATGAGCAGTTCTTC.

This clone has only a few counts. The CDR3 nucleotides read TGTGCCAGCAGCCAAGGCGATGATGGCGGGGGGTCGGTGGAGACCCAGTACTTC. Amino acids: CASSQGDDGGGSVETQYF. The V and J genes are TRBV4-2 and TRBJ2-5; 8 bases agree with TRBD2. Germline trimming cut 1 base from V and 5 bases from J; bases unmatched to any gene: 15. From germline, CDR1 is LGHNA and CDR2 YNFKEQ. The CDR3 extends over 18 amino acids.

The chain recombines TRBV19 with TRBJ2-3, with 10 bases fitting TRBD1. Germline-derived CDR1 and CDR2 are LNHDA and SQIVND (reference sequence). V trimming: 6 bases; J trimming: 5 bases; junction bases outside the gene matches: 5. The CDR3 totals 14 residues. For the CDR3, the DNA is TGTGCCAGTAGGGGGACAGGGGTTGGAGATACGCAGTATTTT. Amino acids: CASRGTGVGDTQYF.

This clone was seen a handful of times. V is TRBV2 and J is TRBJ2-1; TRBD2 matches 11 bases. After removal of 7 bases from V and 2 bases from J, the junction contained 13 bases not matched to a gene. The CDR3 length is 18 residues. Germline V gives CDR1 SNHLY, CDR2 FYNNEI. The CDR3 spells CASTPGASGGNAYNEQFF. CDR3 sequence (DNA): TGTGCCAGCACCCCCGGGGCTAGCGGGGGGAACGCCTACAATGAGCAGTTCTTC.

This chain connects TRBV5-1 to TRBJ2-7; perhaps TRBD2 as D (6 bases). Per the germline V gene, CDR1 is SGHRS and CDR2 is YFSETQ. V lost 5 bases to trimming and J lost 2 bases, with 14 bases between them. This CDR3 has 14 amino acids. The CDR3 loop reads CASSREFGTYEQYF. The CDR3 nucleotides read TGCGCCAGCAGTCGGGAGTTCGGAACCTACGAGCAGTACTTC.

This clone was seen ten or more times. The CDR3 loop is CASSQAVGVEQYF. In DNA form, the CDR3 reads TGCGCCAGCAGCCAAGCCGTAGGGGTCGAGCAGTACTTC. The rearrangement links TRBV4-1 to TRBJ2-7, with a tentative D call TRBD1 (5 bases). CDR3 length equals 13 residues. Trimming pared 1 base from V and 6 bases from J, leaving 10 bases between. Germline-derived CDR1 and CDR2 are MGHRA and YSYEKL.

The genes are TRBV4-3 and TRBJ2-7; possibly TRBD2 for D (6 bases). V lost 4 bases to trimming and J lost 5 bases, with 18 bases between them. This CDR3 has 15 residues. Germline-derived CDR1 and CDR2 are LGHNA and YSLEER. The CDR3 sequence is CASSRPRRGTDEQYF. The DNA for the CDR3 is TGCGCCAGCAGCCGCCCGAGGAGGGGAACCGACGAGCAGTACTTC.

This chain joins TRBV23-1 and TRBJ2-5; the D gene is possibly TRBD2 (5 bases). TRBV23-1 qualifies as an ORF whose function is uncertain. Trimming shortened V by 3 bases and J by 5 bases, and 16 bases separated the two germline ends. CDR3 length: 15 amino acids. CDR3 residues: CASSHPPRVWETQYF. In DNA, the CDR3 is TGCGCCAGCAGTCACCCCCCGAGGGTTTGGGAGACCCAGTACTTC.

V and J are TRBV7-9 and TRBJ1-1; D possibly corresponds to TRBD1 (6 bases). The V end was cut by 3 bases, the J end by 11 bases, with 25 bases between. The CDR3 consists of 16 residues. Germline V CDR1 and CDR2: SEHNR, FQNEAQ (reference sequence). The CDR3 sequence: CASSLVGAEAGLGAFF. CDR3 DNA: TGTGCCAGCAGCTTGGTGGGGGCGGAGGCTGGATTAGGGGCTTTCTTT.

The rearrangement links TRBV7-2 to TRBJ1-4; 8 nucleotides agree with TRBD1. The germline V gene encodes CDR1 SGHTA and CDR2 FQGNSA. J gave up 1 base and V 4 bases, and 2 bases lay outside the gene matches. The CDR3 runs 15 residues. CDR3 nucleotide sequence: TGTGCCAGCAGCTCAGACAGGGGAACTAATGAAAAACTGTTTTTT. Its protein is CASSSDRGTNEKLFF.

This clone has more than one count but fewer than ten. This chain joins TRBV10-3 and TRBJ1-1; maybe TRBD1 (5 bases). V lost 11 bases to trimming and J lost 1 base, with 11 bases between them. Germline values: CDR1 ENHRY, CDR2 SYGVKD. CDR3 length equals 12 residues. CDR3 in DNA: TGTGCCGGGGGGGATTGGAACACTGAAGCTTTCTTT. This translates into CAGGDWNTEAFF.

This rearrangement joins TRBV27 to TRBJ2-5; D perhaps matches TRBD2 (6 bases). Germline CDR1 is MNHEY and CDR2 is SMNVEV (reference sequence). Trimming left V 5 bases short and J 6 bases short, with 13 bases between. This CDR3 comprises 13 residues. The CDR3 DNA reads as TGTGCCAGCAGTGGGGGGATTAGACAGACCCAGTACTTC. This encodes CASSGGIRQTQYF.

The chain combines TRBV21-1 with TRBJ2-7; the table names TRBD1, a call not compared with the DNA. TRBV21-1 corresponds to a pseudogene. The CDR3 sequence is 19 residues long. CDR3 protein: CASSKARHHDPQPSYEQYF. CDR3 DNA sequence: TGTGCCAGCAGCAAAGCCAGGCACCACGACCCTCAGCCCTCCTACGAGCAGTACTTC.

This clone is classed as medium-sized. The CDR3 nucleotides read TGCGCCAGCAGTCAGGACGGGACAGGGAAAATGAATGAGCAGTTCTTC. This gives the protein CASSQDGTGKMNEQFF. J is TRBJ2-1 and V is TRBV4-3, with 9 bases identical to TRBD1. The V gene's germline CDR1 is LGHNA and CDR2 YSLEER. Trimming at V came to 6 bases and at J to 7 bases, leaving 13 bases not matched to a gene. CDR3 length: 16 amino acids.

This clone was counted a few times. The chain is built from TRBV6-1 and TRBJ1-1; no definite D call. Trimming removed 4 bases at V and 8 bases at J, with 8 bases between. Germline CDR1 and CDR2: MNHNS and SASEGT. This CDR3 region has 11 residues. The CDR3 DNA is TGTGCCAGCAGTGCGGGTTTAGAAGCTTTCTTT. Encoded protein: CASSAGLEAFF.

This chain links TRBV18 with TRBJ2-1, with 7 bases fitting TRBD1. V was pared by 4 bases and J by 5 bases, with 2 bases of the junction left unmatched. CDR1 and CDR2 from the germline V gene are KGHSH and LQKENI. The CDR3 length is 13 residues. The CDR3 nucleotides are TGTGCCAGCTCACTTGGACAGGACAATGAGCAGTTCTTC. Translated: CASSLGQDNEQFF. The whole variable domain, remainder taken from reference TRBV18 and TRBJ2-1, is NAGVMQNPRHLVRRRGQEARLRCSPMKGHSHVYWYRQLPEEGLKFMVYLQKENIIDESGMPKERFSAEFPKEGPSILRIQQVVRGDSAAYFCASSLGQDNEQFFGPGTRLTVL.

A note on this clone: One end of the junction is discordant with germline, which a read error may explain. The chain has TRBV7-7 and TRBJ2-1, with 9 bases fitting TRBD1. The CDR3 loop spans 14 amino acids. Germline V gene data show CDR1 as SSHAT and CDR2 as FNYEAQ (reference sequence). Here the CDR3 DNA reads TGTGCTAGCAGCCCCGGGACAGGGCCCAATGAGCAGTTCTTC. It specifies CASSPGTGPNEQFF.

This sequence joins TRBV19 and TRBJ1-6; TRBD1 matches at 8 bases. This CDR3 has 14 amino acids. With 6 bases clipped from V and 7 bases from J, the junction kept 5 bases outside the gene matches. CDR1 and CDR2 from the germline V gene are LNHDA and SQIVND (reference sequence). For the CDR3, the DNA is TGTGCCAGTAGCCGGGACAGGAGCAATTCACCCCTCCACTTT. It yields the protein CASSRDRSNSPLHF.